This TCR beta chain was identified in a study of shared clonotypes between healthy human individuals. There are 16 residues in the CDR3. Unmatched junction bases numbered 5, after V lost 1 base and J lost 6 bases. The V gene's germline CDR1 is MGHRA and CDR2 YSYEKL. Cells designated naive CD8 were CD45RO-negative and were positively selected for CCR7, with terminally differentiated effector memory CD45RA+ cells excluded. The repertoire was sequenced with immunoSEQ multiplex PCR; TCRdb's copy has only in-frame clones and lacks some. The table has roughly 2 million clones, approximately 95% seen once; the top ten hold 0.9% to 1.4%.

This clonotype was sampled from a man between 18 and 29 years old in good health. Source material: naive CD8+ T cells sorted from blood. V usage is TRBV4-1 and J usage is TRBJ2-3, with 12 bases matching TRBD2. CDR3 coding DNA: TGCGCCAGCAGCCAAGCGCCTAGCGGGAGGGCGGATACGCAGTATTTT. As protein: CASSQAPSGRADTQYF.